This T cell receptor beta chain comes out of a study of T cell changes during pregnancy in multiple sclerosis. TCRdb's copy holds only in-frame clones and misses some; the assay was immunoSEQ multiplex PCR. This table holds tens of thousands of clones, around 90% found once. The material was peripheral blood, obtained in the third trimester of pregnancy. The clonotype was recovered from a female donor with multiple sclerosis, enrolled in a pregnancy study.

The CDR3 here is CSVGNRVPEDNVLTF. As DNA, the CDR3 is TGCAGCGTTGGCAACAGGGTCCCTGAAGACAACGTCCTGACTTTC. The genes are TRBV29-1 and TRBJ2-6; TRBD1 is a possible D gene (6 bases). Trimming shortened V by 4 bases and J by 9 bases, and 19 bases separated the two germline ends. CDR1 is SQVTM, CDR2 ANQGSEA, per germline. This CDR3 region has 15 residues. The full variable domain, with the rest looked up from reference TRBV29-1 and TRBJ2-6, is SAVISQKPSRDICQRGTSLTIQCQVDSQVTMMFWYRQQPGQSLTLIATANQGSEATYESGFVIDKFPISRPNLTFSTLTVSNMSPEDSSIYLCSVGNRVPEDNVLTFGAGSRLTVL.